Each of the 20 T cell receptor beta chains below was sequenced from the same sample in a study of shared clonotypes between healthy human individuals. Data came from immunoSEQ multiplex PCR; TCRdb stores just in-frame clones and leaves some out. Of around 600,000 clones listed, around 97% were seen once; the top ten hold about 0.057%. The sequenced sample consisted of naive CD4+ T cells sorted from blood. Documented subset: CD45RA+ positively selected. Source of these receptors: a young woman in good health.

This rearrangement joins TRBV27 to TRBJ2-2; TRBD1 agrees at 7 bases. The CDR3 is 14 amino acids. Germline assignment: CDR1 MNHEY and CDR2 SMNVEV (reference sequence). With 8 bases clipped from V and 5 bases from J, the junction kept 8 bases outside the gene matches. The CDR3 here is CASRGQSGTGELFF. The CDR3 DNA is TGTGCCAGCCGGGGACAGTCTGGAACCGGGGAGCTGTTTTTT.

V gene TRBV13 combines with J gene TRBJ2-5, with 10 bases that match TRBD2. CDR1 and CDR2 from the germline V gene are PRHDT and FYEKMQ (reference sequence). V lost 1 base and J lost 4; bases outside the gene matches: 12. The CDR3 has 18 residues. The CDR3, as DNA: TGTGCCAGCAGCTTAGAAGGGTGGAGCGGGAGGGCAGGAGAGACCCAGTACTTC. As protein: CASSLEGWSGRAGETQYF. Complete variable domain (other parts from reference TRBV13 and TRBJ2-5): AAGVIQSPRHLIKEKRETATLKCYPIPRHDTVYWYQQGPGQDPQFLISFYEKMQSDKGSIPDRFSAQQFSDYHSELNMSSLELGDSALYFCASSLEGWSGRAGETQYFGPGTRLLVL.

The chain carries TRBV5-1 and TRBJ1-2, with D tentatively TRBD1 (6 bases). CDR3 length equals 11 residues. Trimming cost V 5 bases and J 4 bases, with 6 bases left between them. CDR1 and CDR2 (germline): SGHRS, YFSETQ. As DNA, the CDR3 is TGCGCCAGCAGACAGGGCTATGGCTACACCTTC. Translated, it gives CASRQGYGYTF.

This chain joins TRBV28 and TRBJ2-2; D gene uncertain. V was pared by 10 bases and J by 1 base, with 13 bases between. The germline CDR1 and CDR2 sequences are MDHEN and SYDVKM. CDR3 length: 14 residues. The CDR3 spells CAINTDGNTGELFF. The CDR3 DNA is TGTGCCATCAACACGGACGGGAACACCGGGGAGCTGTTTTTT.

The CDR3, as DNA: TGTGCCAGCAGCTTAAATGAACTAGCGGGAGGGTCCGGTGAGCAGTTCTTC. Translating it yields CASSLNELAGGSGEQFF. This chain joins TRBV11-3 and TRBJ2-1; 13 nucleotides align to TRBD2. Germline CDR1 reads SGHNT; CDR2 reads YENEEA. Losses at the gene ends were 2 bases for V and 9 bases for J; bases not matched to a gene: 10. There are 17 residues in the CDR3.

The chain couples TRBV28 to TRBJ2-5, with 8 bases identical to TRBD1. Trimming took 7 bases from V and 3 from J; bases not matched to a gene: 4. Germline V gene lookup returns CDR1 MDHEN and CDR2 SYDVKM. There are 13 residues in the CDR3. The CDR3 reads CASTPTGEETQYF. The CDR3 DNA follows: TGTGCCAGCACCCCGACAGGGGAAGAGACCCAGTACTTC.

In its sample, this clone was seen once. Other DNA sequences in the same sample also yield this CDR3. V gene TRBV18 combines with J gene TRBJ2-7; 10 bases are a match to TRBD2. The germline V gene encodes CDR1 KGHSH and CDR2 LQKENI. The CDR3 totals 15 residues. V lost 3 bases, J lost 3 bases, and 5 bases stayed unmatched. The CDR3 reads CASSPPGLADYEQYF. The CDR3, as DNA: TGTGCCAGCTCACCTCCCGGACTAGCGGACTACGAGCAGTACTTC.

This chain uses TRBV4-1 with TRBJ2-1; unclear D gene. Trimming took off 2 bases at V and 8 bases at J, with 13 bases between the two ends. The CDR3 sequence is 14 residues long. In germline, CDR1 is MGHRA, CDR2 YSYEKL. The CDR3 nucleotides read TGCGCCAGCAGCCAACCGATGCGAGGCCATGAGCAGTTCTTC. Its translation is CASSQPMRGHEQFF.

This clone has a handful of counts. Within the sample, other DNA sequences also encode this same CDR3. The gene calls are TRBV28 and TRBJ2-1; D unclear. The germline V and J ends were trimmed by 5 bases and 4 bases, with 3 bases remaining between them. CDR3 length: 11 residues. Germline V gene data show CDR1 as MDHEN and CDR2 as SYDVKM. The CDR3 here is CASSRYNEQFF. Written as DNA, the CDR3 is TGTGCCAGCAGTAGATACAATGAGCAGTTCTTC.

The chain joins TRBV19 to TRBJ2-1; 7 bases are a match to TRBD2. Germline-derived CDR1 and CDR2 are LNHDA and SQIVND (reference sequence). The CDR3 runs 13 residues. Trimming at V came to 7 bases and at J to 5 bases, leaving 5 bases not matched to a gene. The CDR3 DNA sequence: TGTGCCAGTATGCGGGAGTATAACAATGAGCAGTTCTTC. It specifies CASMREYNNEQFF.

J is TRBJ1-3 and V is TRBV10-3; possibly TRBD1 for D (6 bases). Germline V gene sequence: CDR1 ENHRY, CDR2 SYGVKD. The V gene lost 5 bases and the J gene lost 0 bases, with 14 bases spanning the gap. This CDR3 has 16 amino acids. The CDR3 DNA is TGTGCCATCAGTAAGGACAGAGGATACTCTGGAAACACCATATATTTT. Translating it yields CAISKDRGYSGNTIYF.

Only one count was recorded for this clone. This chain connects TRBV20-1 to TRBJ2-1; D not resolved. The V and J ends lost 6 bases and 6 bases respectively, with 9 bases between them. Germline V lookup: CDR1 DFQATT, CDR2 SNEGSKA (reference sequence). This CDR3 has 11 residues. The CDR3 here is CSAGAPNEQFF. The CDR3 nucleotides read TGCAGTGCCGGCGCTCCCAATGAGCAGTTCTTC.

The chain joins TRBV28 to TRBJ2-3; D remains ambiguous. Per the germline V gene, CDR1 is MDHEN and CDR2 is SYDVKM. Trimming stripped 7 bases from V and 0 bases from J, with 11 bases between. The CDR3 is 14 residues long. CDR3 loop: CASTSPASTDTQYF. The CDR3 DNA follows: TGTGCCAGCACCTCCCCAGCGAGCACAGATACGCAGTATTTT. Full variable domain (outside the CDR3, taken from reference TRBV28 and TRBJ2-3): DVKVTQSSRYLVKRTGEKVFLECVQDMDHENMFWYRQDPGLGLRLIYFSYDVKMKEKGDIPEGYSVSREKKERFSLILESASTNQTSMYLCASTSPASTDTQYFGPGTRLTVL.

The J gene is TRBJ2-3, the V gene TRBV27, with 7 bases that match TRBD2. The CDR3 contains 16 residues. Losses at the gene ends were 6 bases for V and 5 bases for J; bases not matched to a gene: 14. CDR1 MNHEY and CDR2 SMNVEV come from the germline V gene (reference sequence). CDR3 sequence reads: CASRPHVEGRVDTQYF. In DNA, the CDR3 is TGTGCCAGCAGACCCCATGTGGAGGGGAGGGTAGATACGCAGTATTTT.

The J gene is TRBJ2-3, the V gene TRBV10-3; a possible D gene is TRBD2 (6 bases). Trimming took off 7 bases at V and 0 bases at J, with 11 bases between the two ends. The CDR3 extends over 14 amino acids. CDR1 is ENHRY, CDR2 SYGVKD, per germline. Written as DNA, the CDR3 is TGTGCCATCACCTCCGGGACTAGCACAGATACGCAGTATTTT. It is translated as CAITSGTSTDTQYF.

The chain combines TRBV4-1 with TRBJ2-1, with D unclear. The germline V gene has CDR1 MGHRA and CDR2 YSYEKL. This CDR3 has 13 amino acids. With 4 bases removed from V and 6 bases from J, the gap between germline ends came to 10 bases. CDR3 loop: CASSRTAFNEQFF. In DNA, the CDR3 is TGCGCCAGCAGCCGTACAGCGTTCAATGAGCAGTTCTTC.

The CDR3: CASSKDRTYEQYF. For the CDR3, the DNA is TGTGCCAGTAGTAAGGACCGAACCTACGAGCAGTACTTC. V and J are TRBV19 and TRBJ2-7; D gene uncertain. From germline, CDR1 is LNHDA and CDR2 SQIVND (reference sequence). Trimming removed 4 bases from V and 2 bases from J, with 9 bases in between. The CDR3 is 13 amino acids.

The chain combines TRBV7-8 with TRBJ2-7; the match to TRBD1 covers 9 bases. CDR1 and CDR2 from the germline V gene are SGHVS and FQNEAQ. This CDR3 has 14 residues. The V and J ends lost 3 bases and 4 bases, in that order; junction bases with no gene match: 4. CDR3 coding DNA: TGTGCCAGCAGCTTCACAGGGGGCCGGTACGAGCAGTACTTC. Amino acids: CASSFTGGRYEQYF.

J is TRBJ2-5 and V is TRBV29-1; D is unclear. Trimming stripped 4 bases from V and 3 bases from J, with 6 bases between. CDR3 length: 11 amino acids. The germline CDR1 and CDR2 sequences are SQVTM and ANQGSEA. DNA of the CDR3: TGCAGCGTTGCTTCGGAAGAGACCCAGTACTTC. This sequence encodes CSVASEETQYF.

This chain connects TRBV9 to TRBJ2-7; TRBD1 agrees at 7 bases. CDR1 is SGDLS, CDR2 YYNGEE, per germline. There are 16 residues in the CDR3. Germline trimming cut 0 bases from V and 1 base from J; bases unmatched to any gene: 7. The CDR3 DNA sequence: TGTGCCAGCAGCGTAGCTACCGGACAGGCATCCTACGAGCAGTACTTC. The encoded protein is CASSVATGQASYEQYF.